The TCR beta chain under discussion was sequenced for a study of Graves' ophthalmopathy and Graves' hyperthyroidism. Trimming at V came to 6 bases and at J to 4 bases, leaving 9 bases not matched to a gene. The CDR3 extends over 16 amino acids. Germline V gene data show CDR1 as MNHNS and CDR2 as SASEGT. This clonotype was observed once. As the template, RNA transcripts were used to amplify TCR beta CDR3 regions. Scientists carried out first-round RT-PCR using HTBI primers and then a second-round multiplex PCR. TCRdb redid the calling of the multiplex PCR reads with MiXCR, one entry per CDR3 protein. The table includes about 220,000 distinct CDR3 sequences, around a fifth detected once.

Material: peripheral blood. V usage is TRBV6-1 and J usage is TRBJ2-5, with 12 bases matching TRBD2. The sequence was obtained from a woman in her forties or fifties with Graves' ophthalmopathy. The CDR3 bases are TGTGCCAGCAGGCCCGCCCCGGGACTAGCGGGAGAGACCCAGTACTTC. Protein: CASRPAPGLAGETQYF.